Below are 20 T cell receptor beta chains sequenced from a single sample in a study of beta chain features in type 1 diabetes. Expressed TCRB transcripts were sequenced after all isolated RNA was converted to cDNA. Generated by immunoSEQ multiplex PCR, the TCRdb table keeps only in-frame clones and is missing some. The sample has 110,000 or so clones, about two fifths seen once. The sequenced material came from stem cell memory CD4+ T cells from blood. These receptors were obtained from a woman between 18 and 30 years old in good health.

The sample holds a few counts of this clone. The V call is TRBV7-9, the J call TRBJ2-7; 7 bases fit TRBD1. This CDR3 comprises 12 residues. From germline, CDR1 is SEHNR and CDR2 FQNEAQ (reference sequence). The CDR3 loop reads CASSFRQGVPRV. The CDR3 DNA is TGTGCCAGCAGCTTCCGACAGGGAGTACCCCGGGTC.

The V call is TRBV5-7, the J call TRBJ2-2; 8 nucleotides agree with TRBD1. TRBV5-7 is recorded as an ORF, its role being uncertain. J gave up 6 bases and V 4 bases, and 8 bases lay outside the gene matches. There are 15 residues in the CDR3. CDR3 bases: TGTGCCAGCAGCCTGGGGACAGGTTCGTCCGGGGAGCTGTTTTTT. Protein product: CASSLGTGSSGELFF.

CDR3 amino acids: CAISSGTIADTQYF. In DNA, the CDR3 is TGTGCCATCAGCTCCGGGACTATAGCCGATACGCAGTATTTT. V usage is TRBV6-5 and J usage is TRBJ2-3, with TRBD2 matching over 7 bases. V lost 10 bases and J lost 6; bases outside the gene matches: 13. Germline loops: CDR1 MNHEY, CDR2 SVGAGI. This CDR3 contains 14 residues.

This chain uses TRBV7-8 with TRBJ2-3; possible D gene TRBD2, 5 bases. Trimming pared 2 bases from V and 0 bases from J, leaving 9 bases between. The CDR3 runs 15 residues. Germline CDR1 and CDR2: SGHVS and FQNEAQ. The CDR3 region is CASSLSGVSTDTQYF. The CDR3 nucleotides are TGTGCCAGCAGCTTATCCGGGGTTAGCACAGATACGCAGTATTTT.

CDR3 amino acids: CASSPPQYPEAFF. The CDR3 bases are TGTGCCAGCTCACCACCACAGTATCCTGAAGCTTTCTTT. This chain uses TRBV18 with TRBJ1-1; no firm D call. The germline V gene encodes CDR1 KGHSH and CDR2 LQKENI. Trimming cost V 0 bases and J 6 bases, with 8 bases left between them. The CDR3 totals 13 residues.

This clone appeared a single time. V usage is TRBV9 and J usage is TRBJ1-1; weak D call: TRBD1 (5 bases). Trimming pared 0 bases from V and 3 bases from J, leaving 12 bases between. The CDR3 is 15 residues long. The germline gives CDR1 SGDLS, CDR2 YYNGEE. Written as DNA, the CDR3 is TGTGCCAGCAGCGTAGAGGGTAGGGGTTACACTGAAGCTTTCTTT. It translates to CASSVEGRGYTEAFF.

This clone turned up a few times. This rearrangement joins TRBV30 to TRBJ1-1, with D perhaps TRBD1 (6 bases). The V end was cut by 0 bases, the J end by 0 bases, with 8 bases between. The CDR3 is made up of 14 amino acids. Germline V gene sequence: CDR1 GTSNPN, CDR2 SVGIG (reference sequence). The CDR3 bases are TGTGCCTGGAGTGTAACAGGGATGAACACTGAAGCTTTCTTT. It translates to CAWSVTGMNTEAFF.

This clone was seen a few times. The chain combines TRBV4-3 with TRBJ2-3; 7 nucleotides agree with TRBD2. The V and J ends lost 3 bases and 7 bases, in that order; junction bases with no gene match: 7. CDR3 length: 14 residues. Germline assignment: CDR1 LGHNA and CDR2 YSLEER. The CDR3 loop is CASSHDGGRHTQYF. As DNA, the CDR3 is TGCGCCAGCAGCCATGATGGCGGGAGACATACGCAGTATTTT.

The chain combines TRBV27 with TRBJ2-2; D gene ambiguous. V shed 0 bases and J shed 7 bases, with 3 bases lying between them. CDR1 and CDR2 from the germline V gene are MNHEY and SMNVEV (reference sequence). CDR3 length: 12 amino acids. Written as DNA, the CDR3 is TGTGCCAGCAGTTTATCGCGCGGGGAGCTGTTTTTT. Protein sequence: CASSLSRGELFF.

This clone was seen a few times. Within the sample, other DNA sequences also encode this same CDR3. V usage is TRBV29-1 and J usage is TRBJ2-1; TRBD1 or TRBD2 may be the D gene (9 bases each). Trimming pared 8 bases from V and 7 bases from J, leaving 42 bases between. This CDR3 is built from 21 residues. Germline loops: CDR1 SQVTM, CDR2 ANQGSEA. The CDR3 region is CSPSGQGHPPWLAGIGNEQFF. The DNA for the CDR3 is TGCAGCCCGTCGGGACAGGGCCATCCCCCTTGGCTAGCGGGAATCGGGAATGAGCAGTTCTTC.

The CDR3, as DNA: TGTGCCAGCAGTGAGTTAGGGGGTCAGCCCCAGCATTTT. Translated: CASSELGGQPQHF. The rearrangement links TRBV6-1 to TRBJ1-5, with D perhaps matching TRBD1 (6 bases). CDR1 and CDR2 from the germline V gene are MNHNS and SASEGT. The V end lost 3 bases, the J end lost 6 bases, and 9 bases lay between the germline ends. This CDR3 spans 13 amino acids.

The chain recombines TRBV29-1 with TRBJ2-2; D ambiguous. Germline CDR1 is SQVTM and CDR2 is ANQGSEA. V was shortened by 4 bases and J by 3 bases, with 9 bases between the two germline ends. The CDR3 consists of 13 residues. The CDR3: CSVAFPYTGELFF. The CDR3 bases are TGCAGCGTTGCGTTCCCGTACACCGGGGAGCTGTTTTTT.

This clone came up a few times. In nucleotides, the CDR3 is TGCGCCAGCAGCTTGGTGACTAGCGGGAGGGCTCCAAATGAGCAGTTCTTC. Translated: CASSLVTSGRAPNEQFF. The chain combines TRBV5-1 with TRBJ2-1, with 14 positions matching TRBD2. The CDR3 loop spans 17 amino acids. CDR1 and CDR2 from the germline V gene are SGHRS and YFSETQ. V dropped 0 bases and J dropped 7; count of bases not matched to a gene: 6.

This clone was found a few times. The rearrangement links TRBV7-2 to TRBJ2-3; TRBD1 might be the D (7 bases). V was pared by 3 bases and J by 2 bases, with 12 bases between. Germline V gene data show CDR1 as SGHTA and CDR2 as FQGNSA. The CDR3 is 15 residues long. The CDR3 protein is CASSLGGQHTDTQYF. The CDR3 bases are TGTGCCAGCAGCTTGGGGGGACAGCACACAGATACGCAGTATTTT.

J is TRBJ2-6 and V is TRBV27; D is uncertain. Per the germline V gene, CDR1 is MNHEY and CDR2 is SMNVEV (reference sequence). V was shortened by 3 bases and J by 0 bases, with 6 bases between the two germline ends. This CDR3 has 15 amino acids. CDR3 coding DNA: TGTGCCAGCAGTTTTCTCCGCTCTGGGGCCAACGTCCTGACTTTC. Amino acids: CASSFLRSGANVLTF.

The chain couples TRBV7-9 to TRBJ2-7; 8 nucleotides agree with TRBD1. J was trimmed by 2 bases and V by 5 bases; bases with no gene match: 8. The CDR3 is made up of 15 amino acids. CDR1 is SEHNR, CDR2 FQNEAQ, per germline (reference sequence). CDR3 residues: CASSQPRTGTYEQYF. In DNA, the CDR3 is TGTGCCAGCAGCCAGCCCAGGACAGGGACCTACGAGCAGTACTTC.

This clone has just a few counts. The chain recombines TRBV29-1 with TRBJ1-4, with D perhaps TRBD1 (6 bases). The CDR3 has 14 amino acids. Looked up from germline, CDR1 is SQVTM and CDR2 is ANQGSEA. V gave up 6 bases and J gave up 7 bases, with 18 bases separating them. The DNA of the CDR3 is TGCAGCGTCCTTGCCCGGGGGGGGGCTGAAAAACTGTTTTTT. Translating it yields CSVLARGGAEKLFF.

This clone came up a few times. The chain employs TRBV27 and TRBJ2-7; a possible D gene is TRBD2 (6 bases). Trimming removed 3 bases from V and 6 bases from J, with 30 bases in between. Germline V gene lookup returns CDR1 MNHEY and CDR2 SMNVEV (reference sequence). The CDR3 sequence is 19 residues long. In DNA, the CDR3 is TGTGCCAGCAGTTTGAGGCGGGACCTTCTGGCGGGGAGTTACGCCGAGCAGTACTTC. This encodes CASSLRRDLLAGSYAEQYF.

This sequence joins TRBV13 and TRBJ2-1; tentatively, D is TRBD1 (5 bases). Trimming took off 7 bases at V and 8 bases at J, with 9 bases between the two ends. The germline CDR1 and CDR2 sequences are PRHDT and FYEKMQ (reference sequence). The CDR3 is 11 residues long. CDR3 in DNA: TGTGCCAGCACAGGGTTACATGAGCAGTTCTTC. Protein sequence: CASTGLHEQFF.

The chain carries TRBV28 and TRBJ2-3; D perhaps matches TRBD1 (5 bases). Germline CDR1 and CDR2: MDHEN and SYDVKM. The CDR3 covers 11 residues. V was trimmed by 8 bases and J by 6 bases, leaving 9 bases between them. In nucleotides, the CDR3 is TGTGCCAGCCGTTACAGGGATACGCAGTATTTT. Its protein is CASRYRDTQYF.